The source of this T cell receptor beta chain is a study of human T cells and chemical hapten exposure. Regarding the study as a whole: Sensitization with DPC brought no change to TCRs above 1 in 1000 in frequency. Because they had alopecia, donors may respond immunologically unlike healthy people.

J lost 3 bases, V lost 4 bases, and 13 bases had no gene match. Germline V lookup: CDR1 SGHRS, CDR2 YFSETQ. The CDR3 loop spans 17 amino acids. For the library, individual cDNA molecules each received unique molecular identifiers. One entry per CDR3 protein, called by TCRdb with MiXCR from the RACE reads. The repertoire holds roughly 120,000 distinct CDR3 sequences, 9.5% to 13% seen once, with 1.4% in the top ten. Specified time point: patch test 1, 2 weeks after DPC sensitization. Specified treatment: therapeutic diphenylcyclopropenone sensitization with weekly scalp DPC. This clonotype was counted many times. The antigen is unknown.

The gene calls are TRBV5-1 and TRBJ2-3, with 8 bases matching TRBD2. Material: whole blood, obtained in connection with sensitization to the hapten diphenylcyclopropenone (DPC). The receptor was derived from a woman in her forties or fifties with alopecia areata. Some clones in this sample may be carry-over from other donors' samples. CDR3 sequence reads: CASSLTGGGRRTDTQYF. CDR3 sequence (DNA): TGCGCCAGCAGCCTGACGGGCGGGGGGAGGAGGACAGATACGCAGTATTTT.